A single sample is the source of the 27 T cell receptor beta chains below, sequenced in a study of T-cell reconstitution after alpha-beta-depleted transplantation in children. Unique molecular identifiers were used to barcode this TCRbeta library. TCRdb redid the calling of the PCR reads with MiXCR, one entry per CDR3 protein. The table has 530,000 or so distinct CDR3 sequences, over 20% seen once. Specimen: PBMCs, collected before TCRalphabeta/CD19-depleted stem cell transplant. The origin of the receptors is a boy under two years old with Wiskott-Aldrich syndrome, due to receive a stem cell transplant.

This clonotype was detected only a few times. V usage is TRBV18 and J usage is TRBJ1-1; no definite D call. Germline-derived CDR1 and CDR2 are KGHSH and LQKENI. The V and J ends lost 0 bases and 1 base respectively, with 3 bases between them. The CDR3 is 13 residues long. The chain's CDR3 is CASSPPGNTEAFF. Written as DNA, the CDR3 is TGTGCCAGCTCACCACCGGGGAACACTGAAGCTTTCTTT.

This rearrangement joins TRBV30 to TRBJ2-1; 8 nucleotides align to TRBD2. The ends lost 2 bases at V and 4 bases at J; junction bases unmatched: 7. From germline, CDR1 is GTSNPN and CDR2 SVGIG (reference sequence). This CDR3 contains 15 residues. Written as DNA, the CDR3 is TGTGCCTGGAGTACCGGGACTAGTGGTTACAATGAGCAGTTCTTC. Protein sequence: CAWSTGTSGYNEQFF.

CDR3 loop: CASSQDPTGSGWETQYF. CDR3 nucleotides: TGCGCCAGCAGCCAAGATCCGACAGGGAGCGGGTGGGAGACCCAGTACTTC. The rearrangement links TRBV4-1 to TRBJ2-5; D may be TRBD1 (7 bases). In germline, CDR1 is MGHRA, CDR2 YSYEKL. This CDR3 is built from 17 residues. Trimming took off 0 bases at V and 5 bases at J, with 19 bases between the two ends.

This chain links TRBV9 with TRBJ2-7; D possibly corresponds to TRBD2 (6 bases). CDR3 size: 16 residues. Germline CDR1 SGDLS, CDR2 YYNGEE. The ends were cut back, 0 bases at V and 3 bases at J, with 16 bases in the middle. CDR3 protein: CASSVGTEGTYYEQYF. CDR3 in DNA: TGTGCCAGCAGCGTAGGGACGGAGGGTACCTACTACGAGCAGTACTTC.

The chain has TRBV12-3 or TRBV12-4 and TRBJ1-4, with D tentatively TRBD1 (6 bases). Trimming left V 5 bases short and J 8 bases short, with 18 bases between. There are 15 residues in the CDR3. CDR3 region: CASSPGVRVGEKLFF. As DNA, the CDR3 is TGTGCCAGCAGTCCAGGGGTAAGGGTGGGAGAAAAACTGTTTTTT.

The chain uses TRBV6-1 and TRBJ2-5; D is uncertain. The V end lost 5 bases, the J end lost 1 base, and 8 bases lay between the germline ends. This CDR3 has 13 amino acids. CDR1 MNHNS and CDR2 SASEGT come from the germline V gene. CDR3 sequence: CASSRLIQETQYF. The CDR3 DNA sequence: TGTGCCAGCAGTAGGCTCATCCAAGAGACCCAGTACTTC.

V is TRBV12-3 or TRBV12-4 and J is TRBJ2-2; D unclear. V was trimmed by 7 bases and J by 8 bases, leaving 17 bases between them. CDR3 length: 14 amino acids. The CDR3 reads CASTPILASGELFF. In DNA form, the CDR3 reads TGTGCCAGCACCCCTATTTTGGCTTCTGGGGAGCTGTTTTTT.

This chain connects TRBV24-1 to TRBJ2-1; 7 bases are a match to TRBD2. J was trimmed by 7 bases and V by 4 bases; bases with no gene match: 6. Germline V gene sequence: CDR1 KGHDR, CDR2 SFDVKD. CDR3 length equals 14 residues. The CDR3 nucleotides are TGTGCCACCAGTGACCCGGGACTAAAAAATGAGCAGTTCTTC. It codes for CATSDPGLKNEQFF.

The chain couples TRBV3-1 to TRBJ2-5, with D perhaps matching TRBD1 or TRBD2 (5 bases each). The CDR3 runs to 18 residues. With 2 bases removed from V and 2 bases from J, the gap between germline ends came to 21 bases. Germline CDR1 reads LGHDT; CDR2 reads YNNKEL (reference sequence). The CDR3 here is CASSQRGKDSRSQETQYF. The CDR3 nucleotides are TGTGCCAGCAGCCAACGGGGAAAAGACAGTAGGAGTCAAGAGACCCAGTACTTC.

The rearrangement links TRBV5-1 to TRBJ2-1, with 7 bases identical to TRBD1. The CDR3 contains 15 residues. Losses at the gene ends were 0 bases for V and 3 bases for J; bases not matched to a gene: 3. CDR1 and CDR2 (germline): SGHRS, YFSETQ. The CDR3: CASSLEGAFYNEQFF. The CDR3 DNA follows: TGCGCCAGCAGCTTGGAGGGGGCGTTCTACAATGAGCAGTTCTTC.

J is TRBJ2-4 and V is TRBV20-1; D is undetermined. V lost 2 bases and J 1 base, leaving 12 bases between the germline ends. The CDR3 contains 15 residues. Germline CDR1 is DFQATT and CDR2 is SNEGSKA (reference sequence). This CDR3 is CSARIAAGAKNIQYF. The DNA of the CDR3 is TGCAGTGCTAGAATAGCTGCTGGGGCCAAAAACATTCAGTACTTC.

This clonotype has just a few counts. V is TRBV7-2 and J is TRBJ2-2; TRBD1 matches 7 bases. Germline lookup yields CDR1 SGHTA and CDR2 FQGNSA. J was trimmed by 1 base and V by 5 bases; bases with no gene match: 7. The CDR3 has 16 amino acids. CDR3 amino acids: CASSPTGTVNTGELFF. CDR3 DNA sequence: TGTGCCAGCAGCCCCACCGGGACAGTGAACACCGGGGAGCTGTTTTTT.

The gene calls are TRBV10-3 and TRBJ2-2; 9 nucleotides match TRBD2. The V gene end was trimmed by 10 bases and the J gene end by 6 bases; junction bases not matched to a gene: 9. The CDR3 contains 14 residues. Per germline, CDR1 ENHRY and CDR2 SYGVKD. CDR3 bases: TGTGCCACGACGGTGCGGGAGGGGGCCGGGGAGCTGTTTTTT. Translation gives CATTVREGAGELFF.

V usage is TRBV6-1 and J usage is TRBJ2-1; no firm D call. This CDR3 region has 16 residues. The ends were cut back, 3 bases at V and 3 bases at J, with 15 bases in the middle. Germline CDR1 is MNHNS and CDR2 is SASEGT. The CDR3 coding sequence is TGTGCCAGCAGTGACTTCGGCAGGAAAAGCTACAATGAGCAGTTCTTC. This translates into CASSDFGRKSYNEQFF.

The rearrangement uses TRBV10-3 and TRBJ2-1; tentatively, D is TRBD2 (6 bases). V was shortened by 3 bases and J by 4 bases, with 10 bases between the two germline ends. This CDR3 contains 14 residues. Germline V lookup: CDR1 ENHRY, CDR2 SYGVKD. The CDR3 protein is CAISEMTSYNEQFF. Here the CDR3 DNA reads TGTGCCATCAGTGAAATGACTAGTTACAATGAGCAGTTCTTC.

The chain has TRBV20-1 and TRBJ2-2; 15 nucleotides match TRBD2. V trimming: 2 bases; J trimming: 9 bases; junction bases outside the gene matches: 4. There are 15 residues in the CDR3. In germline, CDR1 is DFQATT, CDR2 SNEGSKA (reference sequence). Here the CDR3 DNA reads TGCAGTGCTAGACCGGGACTAGCGGGAGGAAGGGAGCTGTTTTTT. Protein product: CSARPGLAGGRELFF.

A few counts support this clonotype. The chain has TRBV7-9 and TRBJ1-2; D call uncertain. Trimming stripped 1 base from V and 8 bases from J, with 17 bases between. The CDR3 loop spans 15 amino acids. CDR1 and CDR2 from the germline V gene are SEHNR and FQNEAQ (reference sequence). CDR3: CASSLESRTGLGYTF. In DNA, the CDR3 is TGTGCCAGCAGCTTAGAGAGCCGGACCGGACTAGGCTACACCTTC. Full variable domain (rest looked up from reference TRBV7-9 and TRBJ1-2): DTGVSQNPRHKITKRGQNVTFRCDPISEHNRLYWYRQTLGQGPEFLTYFQNEAQLEKSRLLSDRFSAERPKGSFSTLEIQRTEQGDSAMYLCASSLESRTGLGYTFGSGTRLTVV.

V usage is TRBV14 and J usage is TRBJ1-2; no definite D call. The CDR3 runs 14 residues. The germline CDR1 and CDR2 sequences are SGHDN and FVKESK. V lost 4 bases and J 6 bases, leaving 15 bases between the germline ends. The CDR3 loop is CASSPRAAGDGYTF. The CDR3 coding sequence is TGTGCCAGCAGCCCACGGGCTGCTGGGGATGGCTACACCTTC.

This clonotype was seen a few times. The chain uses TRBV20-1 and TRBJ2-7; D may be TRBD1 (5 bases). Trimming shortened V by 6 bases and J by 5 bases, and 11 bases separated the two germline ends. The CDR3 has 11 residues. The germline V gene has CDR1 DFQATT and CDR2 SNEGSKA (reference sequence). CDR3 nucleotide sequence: TGCAGTGCCACAACAGGTCACGAGCAGTACTTC. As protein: CSATTGHEQYF.

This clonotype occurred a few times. CDR3 region: CSANGQGLADTQYF. In DNA form, the CDR3 reads TGCAGTGCTAATGGACAGGGATTAGCAGATACGCAGTATTTT. The V gene is TRBV20-1, the J gene TRBJ2-3; 8 nucleotides agree with TRBD1. In germline, CDR1 is DFQATT, CDR2 SNEGSKA (reference sequence). This CDR3 region has 14 residues. V lost 4 bases and J lost 4; bases outside the gene matches: 7.

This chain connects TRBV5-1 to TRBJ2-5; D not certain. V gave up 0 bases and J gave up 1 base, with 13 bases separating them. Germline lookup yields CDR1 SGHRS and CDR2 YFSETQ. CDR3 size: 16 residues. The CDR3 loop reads CASSLGARYFQETQYF. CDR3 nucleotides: TGCGCCAGCAGCTTGGGGGCCAGGTACTTCCAAGAGACCCAGTACTTC.

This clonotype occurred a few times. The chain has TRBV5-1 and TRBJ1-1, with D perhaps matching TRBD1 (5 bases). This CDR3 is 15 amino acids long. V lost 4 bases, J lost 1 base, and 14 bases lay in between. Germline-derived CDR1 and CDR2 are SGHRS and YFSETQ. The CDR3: CASSEYGAKNTEAFF. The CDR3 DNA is TGCGCCAGCAGCGAGTACGGGGCAAAGAACACTGAAGCTTTCTTT.

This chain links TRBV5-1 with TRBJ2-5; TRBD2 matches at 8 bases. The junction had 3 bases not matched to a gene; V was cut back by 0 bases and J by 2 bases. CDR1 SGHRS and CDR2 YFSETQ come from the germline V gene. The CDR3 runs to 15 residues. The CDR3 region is CASSLVAGSQETQYF. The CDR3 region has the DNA TGCGCCAGCAGCTTGGTAGCGGGAAGTCAAGAGACCCAGTACTTC.

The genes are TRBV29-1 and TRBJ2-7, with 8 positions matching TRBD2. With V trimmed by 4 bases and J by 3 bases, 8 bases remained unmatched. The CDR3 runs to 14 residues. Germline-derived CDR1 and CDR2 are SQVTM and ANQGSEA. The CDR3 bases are TGCAGCGTTGTGTCCAGCGGGAGAATCTACGAGCAGTACTTC. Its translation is CSVVSSGRIYEQYF.

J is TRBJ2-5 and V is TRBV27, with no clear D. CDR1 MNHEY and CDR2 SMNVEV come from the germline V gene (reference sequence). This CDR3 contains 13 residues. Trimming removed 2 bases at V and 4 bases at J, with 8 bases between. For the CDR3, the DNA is TGTGCCAGCAGTTTACATTCAGGAGAGACCCAGTACTTC. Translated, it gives CASSLHSGETQYF.

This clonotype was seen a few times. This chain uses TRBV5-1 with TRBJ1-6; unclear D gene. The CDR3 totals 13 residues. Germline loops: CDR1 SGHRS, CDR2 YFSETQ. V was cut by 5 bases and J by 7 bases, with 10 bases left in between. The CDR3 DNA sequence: TGCGCCAGCAGAGGCCAGGAGAATTCACCCCTCCACTTT. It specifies CASRGQENSPLHF.

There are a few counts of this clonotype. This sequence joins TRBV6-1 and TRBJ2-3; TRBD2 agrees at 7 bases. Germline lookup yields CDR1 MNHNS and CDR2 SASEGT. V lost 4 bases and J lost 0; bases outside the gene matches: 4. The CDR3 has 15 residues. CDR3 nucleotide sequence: TGTGCCAGCAGTGCCGGGAGGAGTAGCACAGATACGCAGTATTTT. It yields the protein CASSAGRSSTDTQYF.